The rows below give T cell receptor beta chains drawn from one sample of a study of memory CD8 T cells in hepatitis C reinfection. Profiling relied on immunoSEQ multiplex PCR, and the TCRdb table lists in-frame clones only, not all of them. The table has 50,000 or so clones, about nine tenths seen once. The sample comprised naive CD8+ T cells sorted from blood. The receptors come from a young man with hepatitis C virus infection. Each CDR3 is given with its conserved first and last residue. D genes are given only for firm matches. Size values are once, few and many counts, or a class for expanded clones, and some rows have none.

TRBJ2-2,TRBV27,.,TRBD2,CASSLSSGGVNTGELFF,TGTGCCAGCAGTTTGAGTTCGGGAGGGGTTAACACCGGGGAGCTGTTTTTT
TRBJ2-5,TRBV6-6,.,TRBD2,CASSPTSGVETQYF,TGTGCCAGCAGCCCTACTAGCGGGGTAGAGACCCAGTACTTC
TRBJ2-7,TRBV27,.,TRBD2,CASSLSGLAGGYHF,TGTGCCAGCAGTTTATCGGGACTAGCGGGAGGCTACCACTTC
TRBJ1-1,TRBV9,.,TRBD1,CASSEGQGADTEAFF,TGTGCCAGCAGCGAAGGACAGGGGGCGGACACTGAAGCTTTCTTT
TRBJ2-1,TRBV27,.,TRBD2,CASSLSSGGSSYNEQFF,TGTGCCAGCAGTTTATCAAGCGGGGGTAGCTCCTACAATGAGCAGTTCTTC
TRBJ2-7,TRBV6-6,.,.,CASSYGRETYEQYF,TGTGCCAGCAGTTACGGGCGGGAAACCTACGAGCAGTACTTC
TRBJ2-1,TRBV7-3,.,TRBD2,CASSLSGTSMDNEQFF,TGTGCCAGCAGCCTCTCCGGGACTAGCATGGACAATGAGCAGTTCTTC
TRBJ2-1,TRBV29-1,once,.,CSVEADSITVTNEQFF,TGCAGCGTTGAAGCGGACAGTATCACGGTAACCAATGAGCAGTTCTTC
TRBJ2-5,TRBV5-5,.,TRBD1,CASSPSGGNKETQHF,TGTGCCAGCAGCCCCTCAGGGGGTAACAAAGAGACCCAGCACTTC
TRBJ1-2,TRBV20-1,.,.,CSATLRGFSTF,TGCAGTGCTACCTTGCGAGGGTTCTCCACCTTC
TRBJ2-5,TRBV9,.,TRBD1,CASSSSGGWETQYF,TGTGCCAGCAGTTCCTCAGGGGGCTGGGAGACCCAGTACTTC
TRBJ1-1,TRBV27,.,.,CASSSRDRNTEAFF,TGTGCCAGCAGTTCCAGAGACAGAAACACTGAAGCTTTCTTT
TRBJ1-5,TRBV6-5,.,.,CASSEHYPQHF,TGTGCCAGCAGTGAACACTATCCCCAGCATTTT
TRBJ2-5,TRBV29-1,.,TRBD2,CSVRLAIQETQYF,TGCAGCGTTCGACTAGCGATTCAAGAGACCCAGTACTTC
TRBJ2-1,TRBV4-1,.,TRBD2,CASSRSSGGNEQFF,TGCGCCAGCAGCCGCTCTAGCGGGGGTAATGAGCAGTTCTTC
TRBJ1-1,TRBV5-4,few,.,CASSLELENTEAFF,TGTGCCAGCAGCTTGGAACTAGAGAACACTGAAGCTTTCTTT
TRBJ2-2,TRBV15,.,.,CATSPVRGINTGELFF,TGTGCCACCAGTCCGGTGAGGGGGATTAACACCGGGGAGCTGTTTTTT
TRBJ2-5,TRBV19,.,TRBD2,CASSIFAGEQETQYF,TGTGCCAGTAGTATTTTTGCGGGAGAACAAGAGACCCAGTACTTC
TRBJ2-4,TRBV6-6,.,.,CASSYSVPTTSQYF,TGTGCCAGCAGTTACTCGGTGCCCACTACAAGCCAGTACTTC
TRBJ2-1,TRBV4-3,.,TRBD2,CASSLQGGGMVEQFF,TGCGCCAGCAGCCTTCAGGGCGGGGGGATGGTTGAGCAGTTCTTC
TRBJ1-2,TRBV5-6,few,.,CASSYLGDLYTF,TGTGCCAGCAGTTACCTGGGAGACCTGTACACCTTC
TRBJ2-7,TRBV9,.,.,CASSVGGYSYEQYF,TGTGCCAGCAGCGTAGGAGGATACTCCTACGAGCAGTACTTC